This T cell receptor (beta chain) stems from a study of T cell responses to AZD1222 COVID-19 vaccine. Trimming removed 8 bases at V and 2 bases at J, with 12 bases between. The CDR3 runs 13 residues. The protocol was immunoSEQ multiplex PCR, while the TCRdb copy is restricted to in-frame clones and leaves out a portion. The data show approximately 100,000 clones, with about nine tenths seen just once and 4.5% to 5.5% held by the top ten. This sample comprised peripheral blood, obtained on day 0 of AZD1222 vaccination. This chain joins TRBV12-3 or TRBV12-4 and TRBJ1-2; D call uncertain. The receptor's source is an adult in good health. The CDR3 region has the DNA TGTGCCAGCGTCCTAGAGCTAAACTATGGCTACACCTTC. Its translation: CASVLELNYGYTF.